Each of the 2 T cell receptor beta chains below was sequenced from the same sample in a study of T cells after yellow fever vaccination. TCRdb re-called the 5' RACE reads with MiXCR, one entry per CDR3 protein. The table has a few hundred thousand distinct CDR3 sequences, roughly 4% seen once. The sample was PBMCs, taken 15 days after the yellow fever booster vaccination. The receptor source for this set is a young man who received the YFV17D yellow fever vaccine.

This clonotype came up many times. This chain uses TRBV5-1 with TRBJ2-7, with TRBD2 matching 7 bases. V shed 9 bases and J 7 bases; nucleotides not matched to a gene: 16. CDR3 length equals 14 residues. Germline-derived CDR1 and CDR2 are SGHRS and YFSETQ. The CDR3 sequence: CAILYAGDPREQYV. The CDR3 nucleotides are TGCGCCATCCTCTATGCGGGGGATCCCCGAGAGCAGTACGTC.

This clonotype appeared many times. The rearrangement links TRBV28 to TRBJ1-2; D unresolved. Per the germline V gene, CDR1 is MDHEN and CDR2 is SYDVKM. This CDR3 region has 14 residues. Trimming stripped 6 bases from V and 5 bases from J, with 16 bases between. CDR3 amino acids: CASRVLGTGYGYTF. The CDR3 nucleotides read TGTGCCAGCAGGGTCCTGGGCACTGGATATGGCTACACCTTC.